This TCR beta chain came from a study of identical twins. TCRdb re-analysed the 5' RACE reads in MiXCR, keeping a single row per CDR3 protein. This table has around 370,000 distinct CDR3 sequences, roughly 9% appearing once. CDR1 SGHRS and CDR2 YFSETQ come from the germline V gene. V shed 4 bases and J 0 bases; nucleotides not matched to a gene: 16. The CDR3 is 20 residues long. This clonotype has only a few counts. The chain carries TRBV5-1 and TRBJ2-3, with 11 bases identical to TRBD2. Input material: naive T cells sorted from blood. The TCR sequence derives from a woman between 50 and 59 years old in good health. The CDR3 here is CASSARPPGTSGTSTDTQYF. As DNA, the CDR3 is TGCGCCAGCAGCGCCCGCCCACCCGGGACTAGCGGAACTAGCACAGATACGCAGTATTTT. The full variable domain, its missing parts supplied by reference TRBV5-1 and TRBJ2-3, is KAGVTQTPRYLIKTRGQQVTLSCSPISGHRSVSWYQQTPGQGLQFLFEYFSETQRNKGNFPGRFSGRQFSNSRSEMNVSTLELGDSALYLCASSARPPGTSGTSTDTQYFGPGTRLTVL.